The 20 T cell receptor beta chains in this list originate from one sample, sequenced in a study of T cell responses to AZD1222 COVID-19 vaccine. Generated by immunoSEQ multiplex PCR, the TCRdb table keeps only in-frame clones and is missing some. The sample lists tens of thousands of clones, around 91% seen once, with 4% to 6% in the top ten. The source was peripheral blood, collected on day 0 of MenACWY control vaccination. The receptor set was obtained from an adult in good health.

This sequence joins TRBV2 and TRBJ2-7; TRBD1 matches 10 bases. Unmatched junction bases numbered 8, after V lost 5 bases and J lost 7 bases. Germline assignment: CDR1 SNHLY and CDR2 FYNNEI. The CDR3 sequence is 14 residues long. The CDR3 DNA sequence: TGTGCCAGCAGTTTTCGACAGGGGGCCAGAGAGCAGTACTTC. Protein sequence: CASSFRQGAREQYF.

The chain links TRBV27 to TRBJ1-4; 8 bases match TRBD1. J lost 2 bases, V lost 6 bases, and 2 bases had no gene match. This CDR3 comprises 14 residues. Germline lookup yields CDR1 MNHEY and CDR2 SMNVEV (reference sequence). DNA for the CDR3: TGTGCCAGCAGGCGACAGGGGACTAATGAAAAACTGTTTTTT. Translation gives CASRRQGTNEKLFF.

The chain carries TRBV29-1 and TRBJ1-2; D uncertain. This CDR3 is 11 amino acids long. Germline assignment: CDR1 SQVTM and CDR2 ANQGSEA. Trimming took 0 bases from V and 7 from J, leaving 6 bases between them. The CDR3 DNA follows: TGCAGCGTTGAAGATCGAGGTGGCTACACCTTC. This codes for CSVEDRGGYTF.

The genes are TRBV23-1 and TRBJ2-6; D is undetermined. TRBV23-1 is labeled an ORF, and its function is uncertain. CDR3 length equals 19 residues. V dropped 4 bases and J dropped 2 bases, with 21 bases sitting between them. The CDR3 here is CASSLRSRELGAGANVLTF. The CDR3 DNA follows: TGCGCCAGCAGTCTTAGATCGCGAGAGCTCGGTGCTGGGGCCAACGTCCTGACTTTC.

V and J are TRBV28 and TRBJ1-5; no reliable D call. V gave up 6 bases and J gave up 0 bases, with 6 bases separating them. The CDR3 runs 13 residues. The germline V gene encodes CDR1 MDHEN and CDR2 SYDVKM. The CDR3 loop is CASSVFSNQPQHF. CDR3 DNA: TGTGCCAGCAGCGTGTTTAGCAATCAGCCCCAGCATTTT.

V and J are TRBV5-1 and TRBJ2-5; 14 bases are shared with TRBD2. V was pared by 2 bases and J by 2 bases, with 2 bases of the junction left unmatched. The CDR3 covers 16 residues. Looked up from germline, CDR1 is SGHRS and CDR2 is YFSETQ. In DNA form, the CDR3 reads TGCGCCAGCAGCTTAGGGACTAGCGGGGGACAAGAGACCCAGTACTTC. Residues: CASSLGTSGGQETQYF.

This clone was detected a few times. The chain uses TRBV27 and TRBJ1-3; D remains unclear. V was trimmed by 5 bases and J by 4 bases, leaving 12 bases between them. Germline V gives CDR1 MNHEY, CDR2 SMNVEV (reference sequence). This CDR3 is built from 14 residues. The CDR3 sequence is CASSHVSGGNTIYF. CDR3 DNA sequence: TGTGCCAGCAGTCATGTCTCGGGGGGAAACACCATATATTTT.

The chain carries TRBV13 and TRBJ2-5; 7 bases are a match to TRBD1. Germline V gene sequence: CDR1 PRHDT, CDR2 FYEKMQ (reference sequence). The CDR3 is made up of 14 amino acids. The V gene end was trimmed by 5 bases and the J gene end by 2 bases; junction bases not matched to a gene: 5. CDR3 bases: TGTGCCAGCAGCGGCTGGACAGGACAAGAGACCCAGTACTTC. It codes for CASSGWTGQETQYF.

J is TRBJ1-5 and V is TRBV6-6; weak D call: TRBD1 (6 bases). Germline V gene lookup returns CDR1 MNHNY and CDR2 SVGAGI (reference sequence). Trimming removed 5 bases from V and 1 base from J, with 18 bases in between. CDR3 size: 17 residues. The CDR3 protein is CASSPRPGTTSNQPQHF. In nucleotides, the CDR3 is TGTGCCAGCAGTCCCCGACCCGGGACAACCAGCAATCAGCCCCAGCATTTT.

This clone was detected only once. J is TRBJ1-1 and V is TRBV6-1; TRBD1 might be the D (6 bases). The CDR3 length is 17 residues. Germline CDR1 reads MNHNS; CDR2 reads SASEGT. V was pared by 1 base and J by 6 bases, with 21 bases between. The CDR3 DNA sequence: TGTGCCAGCAGTGAAGGGGAAGGGGGAGCAAGGAGCGCTGAAGCTTTCTTT. It specifies CASSEGEGGARSAEAFF.

The chain joins TRBV27 to TRBJ2-7; 9 bases are shared with TRBD1. Germline V CDR1 and CDR2: MNHEY, SMNVEV (reference sequence). The ends lost 2 bases at V and 0 bases at J; junction bases unmatched: 2. There are 15 residues in the CDR3. This CDR3 reads CASSLDRGSSYEQYF. CDR3 DNA sequence: TGTGCCAGCAGTTTAGACAGGGGGAGCTCCTACGAGCAGTACTTC.

The V gene is TRBV5-1, the J gene TRBJ2-3; 9 nucleotides agree with TRBD2. Per germline, CDR1 SGHRS and CDR2 YFSETQ. CDR3 length: 15 residues. The J segment lost 3 bases and the V segment lost 4 bases, leaving 6 bases of the junction unmatched. As DNA, the CDR3 is TGCGCCAGCAGCGCGGGAGGGGGAAAAACAGATACGCAGTATTTT. This translates into CASSAGGGKTDTQYF.

V usage is TRBV9 and J usage is TRBJ1-1; TRBD1 might be the D (5 bases). Germline lookup yields CDR1 SGDLS and CDR2 YYNGEE. The CDR3 extends over 13 amino acids. V was clipped by 1 base and J by 4 bases, with 8 bases between them. Here the CDR3 reads CASSVQGLTEAFF. The CDR3 coding sequence is TGTGCCAGCAGCGTACAGGGTCTCACTGAAGCTTTCTTT.

The chain employs TRBV5-1 and TRBJ2-1; maybe TRBD2 (5 bases). This CDR3 spans 15 amino acids. Trimming pared 0 bases from V and 3 bases from J, leaving 10 bases between. CDR1 is SGHRS, CDR2 YFSETQ, per germline. The DNA of the CDR3 is TGCGCCAGCAGCTTGGCCGGAGGCCTCTACAATGAGCAGTTCTTC. It yields the protein CASSLAGGLYNEQFF.

V gene TRBV6-1 combines with J gene TRBJ1-1, with D possibly TRBD1 on 6 matching bases. Between the trimmed V and J ends, which lost 2 bases and 6 bases, there was a span of 13 bases. There are 14 residues in the CDR3. The germline gives CDR1 MNHNS, CDR2 SASEGT. The CDR3 reads CASSEQGRGAEAFF. The CDR3 DNA reads TGTGCCAGCAGTGAACAGGGGCGAGGCGCTGAAGCTTTCTTT.

This rearrangement joins TRBV11-3 to TRBJ1-1, with TRBD1 matching 9 bases. CDR3 length equals 15 residues. Unmatched junction bases numbered 7, after V lost 4 bases and J lost 4 bases. Germline V CDR1 and CDR2: SGHNT, YENEEA. CDR3 in DNA: TGTGCCAGCAGCTCCGGACAGGGGATTAGCACTGAAGCTTTCTTT. This encodes CASSSGQGISTEAFF.

This clone appeared once. The V call is TRBV11-2, the J call TRBJ2-3; D is perhaps TRBD1 (7 bases). The ends were cut back, 5 bases at V and 3 bases at J, with 18 bases in the middle. Germline V gives CDR1 SGHAT, CDR2 FQNNGV. The CDR3 totals 16 residues. The CDR3: CASSIRTGGRTDTQYF. As DNA, the CDR3 is TGTGCCAGCAGCATTCGGACAGGTGGGAGGACAGATACGCAGTATTTT.

The table lists this clone with a count of one. The V and J genes are TRBV20-1 and TRBJ1-1, with D possibly matching TRBD1 (6 bases). CDR1 is DFQATT, CDR2 SNEGSKA, per germline (reference sequence). The CDR3 spans 11 residues. V was pared by 7 bases and J by 10 bases, with 16 bases between. The CDR3 is CSVGKGGRAFF. The CDR3 DNA sequence: TGCAGTGTTGGGAAGGGGGGTCGAGCTTTCTTT.

This sequence joins TRBV24-1 and TRBJ2-5; 7 positions match TRBD1. Losses at the gene ends were 0 bases for V and 5 bases for J; bases not matched to a gene: 8. CDR1 and CDR2 from the germline V gene are KGHDR and SFDVKD. This CDR3 spans 16 amino acids. CDR3 loop: CATSDLGQGERETQYF. The CDR3 nucleotides read TGTGCCACCAGTGATTTGGGGCAGGGGGAACGGGAGACCCAGTACTTC.

This chain links TRBV5-1 with TRBJ2-2; 8 nucleotides line up with TRBD2. The CDR3 is 16 amino acids. The germline V gene has CDR1 SGHRS and CDR2 YFSETQ. Trimming removed 7 bases from V and 6 bases from J; junction bases left unmatched: 14. The CDR3: CASAPSFSGVAGELFF. CDR3 nucleotide sequence: TGCGCCAGCGCCCCATCATTTAGCGGGGTTGCCGGGGAGCTGTTTTTT.